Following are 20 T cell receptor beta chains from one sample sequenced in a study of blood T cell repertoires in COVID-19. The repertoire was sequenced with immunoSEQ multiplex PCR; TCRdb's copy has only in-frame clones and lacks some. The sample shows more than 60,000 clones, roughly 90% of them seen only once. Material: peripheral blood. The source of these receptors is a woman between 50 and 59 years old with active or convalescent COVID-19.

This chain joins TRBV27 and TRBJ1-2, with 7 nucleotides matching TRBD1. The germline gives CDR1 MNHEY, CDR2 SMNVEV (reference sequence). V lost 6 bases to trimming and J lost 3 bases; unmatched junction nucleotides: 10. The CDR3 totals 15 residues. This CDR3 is CASRGWDSSYYGYTF. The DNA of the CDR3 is TGTGCCAGCAGGGGGTGGGACAGCAGTTACTATGGCTACACCTTC.

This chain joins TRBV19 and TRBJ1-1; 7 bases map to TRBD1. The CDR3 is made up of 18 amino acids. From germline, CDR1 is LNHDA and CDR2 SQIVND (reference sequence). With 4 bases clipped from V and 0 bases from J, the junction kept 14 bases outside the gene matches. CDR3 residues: CASSTEGTDQRMNTEAFF. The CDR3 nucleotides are TGTGCCAGTAGTACCGAAGGGACAGACCAACGCATGAACACTGAAGCTTTCTTT.

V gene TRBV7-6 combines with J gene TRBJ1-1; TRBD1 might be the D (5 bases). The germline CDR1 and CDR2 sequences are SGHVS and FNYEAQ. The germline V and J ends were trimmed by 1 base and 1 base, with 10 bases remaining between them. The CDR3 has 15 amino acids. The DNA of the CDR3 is TGTGCCAGCAGCTTAGGGGGTACAGGGAACACTGAAGCTTTCTTT. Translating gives CASSLGGTGNTEAFF.

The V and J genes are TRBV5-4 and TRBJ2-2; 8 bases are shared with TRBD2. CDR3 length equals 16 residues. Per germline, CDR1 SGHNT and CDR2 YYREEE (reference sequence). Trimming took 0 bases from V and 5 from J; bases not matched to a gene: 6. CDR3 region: CASSLASGLITGELFF. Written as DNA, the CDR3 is TGTGCCAGCAGCTTGGCTAGCGGGCTGATAACCGGGGAGCTGTTTTTT.

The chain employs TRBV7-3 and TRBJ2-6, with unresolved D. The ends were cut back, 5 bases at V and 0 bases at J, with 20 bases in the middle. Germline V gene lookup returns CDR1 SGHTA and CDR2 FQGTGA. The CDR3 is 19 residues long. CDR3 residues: CASSGLGDAPTSGANVLTF. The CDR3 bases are TGTGCCAGCAGCGGCCTGGGCGACGCCCCAACCTCTGGGGCCAACGTCCTGACTTTC.

The chain's CDR3 is CASSGGNRGTGELFF. The CDR3, as DNA: TGTGCCAGCAGCGGCGGAAACAGGGGGACCGGGGAGCTGTTTTTT. The V and J genes are TRBV9 and TRBJ2-2; 8 nucleotides match TRBD1. This CDR3 comprises 15 residues. The V segment lost 3 bases and the J segment 5 bases; nucleotides outside the gene matches: 6. CDR1 SGDLS and CDR2 YYNGEE come from the germline V gene.

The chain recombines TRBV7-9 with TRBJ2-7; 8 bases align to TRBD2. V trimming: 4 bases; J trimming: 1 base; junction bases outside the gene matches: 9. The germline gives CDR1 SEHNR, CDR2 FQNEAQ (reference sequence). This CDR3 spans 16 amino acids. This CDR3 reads CASSSPVAGSSYEQYF. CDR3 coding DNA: TGTGCCAGCAGCTCCCCTGTAGCGGGATCTTCCTACGAGCAGTACTTC.

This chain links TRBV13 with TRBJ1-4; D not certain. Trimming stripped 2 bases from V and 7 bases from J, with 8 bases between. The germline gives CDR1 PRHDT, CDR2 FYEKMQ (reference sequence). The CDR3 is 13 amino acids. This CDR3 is CASSLSGFEKLFF. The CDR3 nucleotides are TGTGCCAGCAGCTTATCGGGGTTTGAAAAACTGTTTTTT.

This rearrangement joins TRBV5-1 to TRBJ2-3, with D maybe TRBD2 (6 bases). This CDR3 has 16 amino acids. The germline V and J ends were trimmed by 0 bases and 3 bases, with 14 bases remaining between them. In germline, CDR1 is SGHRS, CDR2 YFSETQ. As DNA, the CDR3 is TGCGCCAGCAGCTTGGCCGTGTTAGCGGTAACAGATACGCAGTATTTT. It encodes CASSLAVLAVTDTQYF. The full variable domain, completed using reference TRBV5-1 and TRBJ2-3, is KAGVTQTPRYLIKTRGQQVTLSCSPISGHRSVSWYQQTPGQGLQFLFEYFSETQRNKGNFPGRFSGRQFSNSRSEMNVSTLELGDSALYLCASSLAVLAVTDTQYFGPGTRLTVL.

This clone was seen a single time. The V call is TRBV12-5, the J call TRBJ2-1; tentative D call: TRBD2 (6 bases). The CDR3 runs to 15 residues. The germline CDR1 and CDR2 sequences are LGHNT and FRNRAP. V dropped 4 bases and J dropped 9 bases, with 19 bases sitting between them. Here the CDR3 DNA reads TGTGCTAGTGGTTCTAACGGGAGAGTGCTTGGTGAGCAGTTCTTC. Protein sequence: CASGSNGRVLGEQFF.

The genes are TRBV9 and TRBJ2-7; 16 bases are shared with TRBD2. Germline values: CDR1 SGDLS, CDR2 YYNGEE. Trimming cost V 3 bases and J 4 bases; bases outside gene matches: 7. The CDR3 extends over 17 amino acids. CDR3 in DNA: TGTGCCAGCAGCGCCCCCGGGACTAGCGGGAGGGGATACGAGCAGTACTTC. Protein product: CASSAPGTSGRGYEQYF.

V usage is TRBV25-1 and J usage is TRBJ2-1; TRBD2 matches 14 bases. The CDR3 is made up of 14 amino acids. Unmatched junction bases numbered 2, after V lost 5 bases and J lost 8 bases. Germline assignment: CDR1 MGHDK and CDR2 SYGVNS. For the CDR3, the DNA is TGTGCCAGCAGTTGGACTAGCGGGAGGCATGAGCAGTTCTTC. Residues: CASSWTSGRHEQFF.

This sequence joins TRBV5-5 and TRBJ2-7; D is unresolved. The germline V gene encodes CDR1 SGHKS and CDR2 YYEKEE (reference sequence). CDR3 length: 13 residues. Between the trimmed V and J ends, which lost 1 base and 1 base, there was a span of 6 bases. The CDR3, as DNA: TGTGCCAGCAGCTTGACACTATCCTACGAGCAGTACTTC. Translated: CASSLTLSYEQYF.

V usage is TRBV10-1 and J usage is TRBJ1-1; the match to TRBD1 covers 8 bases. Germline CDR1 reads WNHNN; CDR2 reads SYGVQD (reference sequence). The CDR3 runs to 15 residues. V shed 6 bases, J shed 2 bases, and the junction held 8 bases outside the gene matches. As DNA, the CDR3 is TGCGCCAGCAGAAAAGACGGGACAGGTAACACTGAAGCTTTCTTT. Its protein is CASRKDGTGNTEAFF.

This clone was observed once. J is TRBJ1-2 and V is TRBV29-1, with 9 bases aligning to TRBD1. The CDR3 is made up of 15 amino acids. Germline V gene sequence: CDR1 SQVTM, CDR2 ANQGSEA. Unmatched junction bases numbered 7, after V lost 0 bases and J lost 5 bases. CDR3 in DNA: TGCAGCGTTGAAGAATGGACAGGGGATGTTTATGGCTACACCTTC. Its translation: CSVEEWTGDVYGYTF. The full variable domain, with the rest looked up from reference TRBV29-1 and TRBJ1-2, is SAVISQKPSRDICQRGTSLTIQCQVDSQVTMMFWYRQQPGQSLTLIATANQGSEATYESGFVIDKFPISRPNLTFSTLTVSNMSPEDSSIYLCSVEEWTGDVYGYTFGSGTRLTVV.

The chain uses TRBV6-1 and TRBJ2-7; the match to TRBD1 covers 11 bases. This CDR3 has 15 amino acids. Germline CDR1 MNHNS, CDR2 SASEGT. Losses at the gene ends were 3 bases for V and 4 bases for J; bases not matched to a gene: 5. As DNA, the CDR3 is TGTGCCAGCAGTGACGGACAGGGGGCGAGGTACGAGCAGTACTTC. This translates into CASSDGQGARYEQYF.

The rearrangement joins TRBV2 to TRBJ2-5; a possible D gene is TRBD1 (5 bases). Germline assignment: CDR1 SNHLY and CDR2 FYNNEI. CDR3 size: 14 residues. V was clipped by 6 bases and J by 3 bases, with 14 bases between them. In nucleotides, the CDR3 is TGTGCCAGCAGGGGCGAGACAGTAGAAGAGACCCAGTACTTC. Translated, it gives CASRGETVEETQYF.

In nucleotides, the CDR3 is TGTGCCAGCAGCCAATCCTACGAGCAGTACTTC. Protein: CASSQSYEQYF. V is TRBV5-6 and J is TRBJ2-7; D unclear. This CDR3 region has 11 residues. Trimming cost V 4 bases and J 1 base, with 3 bases left between them. CDR1 and CDR2 from the germline V gene are SGHDT and YYEEEE.

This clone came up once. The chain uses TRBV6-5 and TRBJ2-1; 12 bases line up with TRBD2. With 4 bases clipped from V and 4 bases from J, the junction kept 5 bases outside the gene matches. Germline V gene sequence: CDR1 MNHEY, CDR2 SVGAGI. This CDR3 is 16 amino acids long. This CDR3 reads CASSSLAGGGYNEQFF. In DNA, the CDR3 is TGTGCCAGCAGTTCACTAGCGGGAGGTGGATACAATGAGCAGTTCTTC.

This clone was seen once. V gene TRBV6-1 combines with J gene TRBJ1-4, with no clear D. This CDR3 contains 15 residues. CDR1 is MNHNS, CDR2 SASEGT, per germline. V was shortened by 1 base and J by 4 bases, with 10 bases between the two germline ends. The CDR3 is CASSEGLRSNEKLFF. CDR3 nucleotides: TGTGCCAGCAGTGAAGGGCTGAGGAGTAATGAAAAACTGTTTTTT.